One and the same sample provided the 24 T cell receptor beta chains below, sequenced in a study of blood T cell repertoires in COVID-19. The data were produced by immunoSEQ multiplex PCR, yet TCRdb's version contains in-frame clones alone and is incomplete. The sample lists about 130,000 clones; approximately 81% were seen once. Sequenced input: peripheral blood. The receptors come from a woman under 40 who had recovered from COVID-19.

CDR3: CASSVSSGRADTQYF. For the CDR3, the DNA is TGTGCCAGCAGCGTGTCTAGCGGGAGGGCAGATACGCAGTATTTT. The V and J genes are TRBV9 and TRBJ2-3; 12 bases are a match to TRBD2. Trimming took 2 bases from V and 4 from J; bases not matched to a gene: 2. Germline CDR1 reads SGDLS; CDR2 reads YYNGEE. This CDR3 has 15 amino acids.

Notes on this clone: A clone one base away is much larger, so this may be a read error. The same CDR3 is also encoded by other DNA sequences in this sample. V usage is TRBV6-4 and J usage is TRBJ2-3; 9 bases fit TRBD2. J gave up 1 base and V 0 bases, and 2 bases lay outside the gene matches. The germline V gene encodes CDR1 MRHNA and CDR2 SNTAGT. CDR3 length: 16 amino acids. The CDR3 DNA is TGTGCCAGCAGTGACTCGACTAGCGGAGGCACAGATACGCAGTATTTT. Translated: CASSDSTSGGTDTQYF.

The CDR3 bases are TGTGCCAGCCAGTTAGGGGGCGCCAAAAACATTCAGTACTTC. Protein sequence: CASQLGGAKNIQYF. The V call is TRBV6-5, the J call TRBJ2-4, with TRBD1 identical over 7 bases. Germline V gene sequence: CDR1 MNHEY, CDR2 SVGAGI. V lost 8 bases and J lost 1; bases outside the gene matches: 5. The CDR3 has 14 amino acids.

This chain links TRBV7-6 with TRBJ1-3; the D is unclear. The germline V and J ends were trimmed by 0 bases and 2 bases, with 11 bases remaining between them. CDR1 and CDR2 from the germline V gene are SGHVS and FNYEAQ. The CDR3 is 16 amino acids. CDR3 nucleotide sequence: TGTGCCAGCAGCTTAGCGGGCGCGGGAACTGGAAACACCATATATTTT. This encodes CASSLAGAGTGNTIYF.

The CDR3 sequence is CAISGREPGNTIYF. Written as DNA, the CDR3 is TGTGCCATCAGTGGGAGGGAACCTGGAAACACCATATATTTT. The V gene is TRBV10-3, the J gene TRBJ1-3; D remains unclear. Germline CDR1 ENHRY, CDR2 SYGVKD. Trimming took 4 bases from V and 2 from J, leaving 9 bases between them. The length of the CDR3 is 14 residues.

V and J are TRBV27 and TRBJ2-5; TRBD2 matches at 13 bases. Germline lookup yields CDR1 MNHEY and CDR2 SMNVEV (reference sequence). The CDR3 is 17 amino acids. The V and J ends lost 5 bases and 5 bases, in that order; junction bases with no gene match: 11. The CDR3 sequence: CASSPGLAGLKDETQYF. The CDR3 nucleotides are TGTGCCAGCAGTCCGGGACTAGCGGGACTGAAGGACGAGACCCAGTACTTC.

The chain employs TRBV29-1 and TRBJ2-1, with a weak D call TRBD2 (6 bases). V lost 2 bases and J 6 bases, leaving 14 bases between the germline ends. CDR1 SQVTM and CDR2 ANQGSEA come from the germline V gene. CDR3 length: 14 amino acids. The CDR3 DNA reads as TGCAGCGTTGAAATCCGGGAGTTAATCAATGAGCAGTTCTTC. Protein product: CSVEIRELINEQFF.

The chain has TRBV19 and TRBJ1-2, with TRBD1 matching 9 bases. Trimming at V came to 11 bases and at J to 4 bases, leaving 17 bases not matched to a gene. This CDR3 has 16 amino acids. Germline CDR1 and CDR2: LNHDA and SQIVND (reference sequence). The CDR3 sequence: CAGKDRDRVLGYGYTF. The CDR3, as DNA: TGTGCCGGTAAGGACCGGGACAGGGTCCTTGGCTATGGCTACACCTTC.

The chain carries TRBV5-1 and TRBJ1-3, with D maybe TRBD1 (5 bases). The CDR3 consists of 18 residues. Trimming left V 1 base short and J 2 bases short, with 19 bases between. Germline CDR1 SGHRS, CDR2 YFSETQ. This CDR3 reads CASSLRQIGESAGNTIYF. The CDR3 nucleotides read TGCGCCAGCAGCTTGCGACAGATTGGTGAATCGGCTGGAAACACCATATATTTT.

The V call is TRBV27, the J call TRBJ2-5; 16 bases map to TRBD2. Germline V gives CDR1 MNHEY, CDR2 SMNVEV (reference sequence). V shed 4 bases, J shed 1 base, and the junction held 9 bases outside the gene matches. The CDR3 has 19 residues. The CDR3 region is CASSSGTSGGGHGQETQYF. The DNA for the CDR3 is TGTGCCAGCAGTTCAGGGACTAGCGGGGGGGGCCACGGCCAAGAGACCCAGTACTTC.

This chain links TRBV7-9 with TRBJ1-2, with D hard to call. Trimming removed 2 bases at V and 8 bases at J, with 9 bases between. Germline V gene sequence: CDR1 SEHNR, CDR2 FQNEAQ (reference sequence). The CDR3 consists of 12 residues. As DNA, the CDR3 is TGTGCCAGCAGCTTATTGAATCGGGGCTACACCTTC. This gives the protein CASSLLNRGYTF.

The chain employs TRBV6-1 and TRBJ1-5; D might be TRBD1 (6 bases). This CDR3 has 15 residues. Trimming stripped 5 bases from V and 0 bases from J, with 11 bases between. The germline V gene encodes CDR1 MNHNS and CDR2 SASEGT. This CDR3 is CASSPGTNSNQPQHF. The CDR3 nucleotides read TGTGCCAGCAGTCCCGGGACAAATAGCAATCAGCCCCAGCATTTT.

The rearrangement joins TRBV5-1 to TRBJ2-3; D is possibly TRBD1 (5 bases). CDR1 and CDR2 from the germline V gene are SGHRS and YFSETQ. The CDR3 extends over 15 amino acids. With 1 base removed from V and 3 bases from J, the gap between germline ends came to 12 bases. CDR3 loop: CASSLLETATDTQYF. The CDR3 DNA reads as TGCGCCAGCAGCTTGCTTGAGACAGCAACAGATACGCAGTATTTT.

This rearrangement joins TRBV5-1 to TRBJ2-7, with D tentatively TRBD2 (7 bases). Germline V gives CDR1 SGHRS, CDR2 YFSETQ. The CDR3 has 15 amino acids. The ends were cut back, 0 bases at V and 3 bases at J, with 13 bases in the middle. The chain's CDR3 is CASSLDGRGHYEQYF. The CDR3 DNA follows: TGCGCCAGCAGCTTGGATGGGCGGGGGCACTACGAGCAGTACTTC. Combining the CDR3 with reference TRBV5-1 and TRBJ2-7 gives the whole variable domain KAGVTQTPRYLIKTRGQQVTLSCSPISGHRSVSWYQQTPGQGLQFLFEYFSETQRNKGNFPGRFSGRQFSNSRSEMNVSTLELGDSALYLCASSLDGRGHYEQYFGPGTRLTVT.

The chain links TRBV7-8 to TRBJ2-7, with D perhaps matching TRBD1 (6 bases). The CDR3 is 14 residues long. Trimming stripped 1 base from V and 6 bases from J, with 13 bases between. Germline CDR1 is SGHVS and CDR2 is FQNEAQ. The CDR3 spells CASSLGGTGSEQYF. The CDR3, as DNA: TGTGCCAGCAGCTTAGGGGGAACAGGGTCCGAGCAGTACTTC.

The chain uses TRBV7-2 and TRBJ2-1; D might be TRBD2 (6 bases). Per germline, CDR1 SGHTA and CDR2 FQGNSA. This CDR3 is 14 amino acids long. Trimming removed 5 bases at V and 4 bases at J, with 12 bases between. CDR3 sequence: CASSPGTYYNEQFF. The DNA for the CDR3 is TGTGCCAGCAGCCCGGGGACTTATTACAATGAGCAGTTCTTC.

The chain links TRBV6-2 or TRBV6-3 to TRBJ2-1, with 15 bases that match TRBD2. The germline gives CDR1 MNHEY, CDR2 SVGEGT. V was pared by 6 bases and J by 4 bases, with 4 bases of the junction left unmatched. The CDR3 is made up of 16 amino acids. The CDR3, as DNA: TGTGCCAGCAGCCGCGGACTAGCGGGGGGGTACAATGAGCAGTTCTTC. It encodes CASSRGLAGGYNEQFF.

This clone was seen a single time. The J gene is TRBJ1-5, the V gene TRBV19; TRBD1 matches 7 bases. This CDR3 has 15 amino acids. From germline, CDR1 is LNHDA and CDR2 SQIVND (reference sequence). V gave up 7 bases and J gave up 1 base; unmatched junction bases: 7. Here the CDR3 DNA reads TGTGCCAGTAATCCGGGACAGAGAAGCAATCAGCCCCAGCATTTT. The encoded protein is CASNPGQRSNQPQHF.

The rearrangement joins TRBV7-9 to TRBJ1-1; no firm D call. Trimming removed 5 bases from V and 4 bases from J, with 17 bases in between. The CDR3 sequence is 15 residues long. Germline lookup yields CDR1 SEHNR and CDR2 FQNEAQ (reference sequence). The CDR3 is CASSPPGELGTEAFF. The CDR3 bases are TGTGCCAGCAGCCCCCCAGGTGAATTGGGCACTGAAGCTTTCTTT.

The chain is built from TRBV19 and TRBJ2-7; 7 nucleotides align to TRBD1. V lost 8 bases to trimming and J lost 1 base; unmatched junction nucleotides: 11. CDR1 is LNHDA and CDR2 is SQIVND in the germline V gene (reference sequence). The CDR3 sequence is 15 residues long. The CDR3 protein is CASSIPAGGSYEQYF. In DNA form, the CDR3 reads TGTGCCAGTTCTATCCCAGCAGGGGGTTCCTACGAGCAGTACTTC.

V is TRBV2 and J is TRBJ1-5; weak D call: TRBD1 (6 bases). The CDR3 has 15 amino acids. Germline V lookup: CDR1 SNHLY, CDR2 FYNNEI. V lost 5 bases and J lost 2, with 13 bases in between. The CDR3: CASSLRGGGNQPQHF. CDR3 in DNA: TGTGCCAGCAGTCTCCGAGGGGGTGGCAATCAGCCCCAGCATTTT.

The V gene is TRBV25-1, the J gene TRBJ1-2; TRBD1 matches 7 bases. Germline V lookup: CDR1 MGHDK, CDR2 SYGVNS. The CDR3 is 12 residues long. Germline trimming cut 6 bases from V and 4 bases from J; bases unmatched to any gene: 2. CDR3 sequence (DNA): TGTGCCAGCAGAGGGGGCAGCTATGGCTACACCTTC. The encoded protein is CASRGGSYGYTF.

CDR3 bases: TGTGCCAGCAGTTGGGGACTTAAAGAGACCCAGTACTTC. Residues: CASSWGLKETQYF. The chain has TRBV6-5 and TRBJ2-5; a possible D gene is TRBD2 (6 bases). The CDR3 has 13 amino acids. Trimming pared 4 bases from V and 3 bases from J, leaving 9 bases between. CDR1 MNHEY and CDR2 SVGAGI come from the germline V gene.

This clone was picked up many times. The rearrangement links TRBV27 to TRBJ1-5; D remains ambiguous. CDR1 is MNHEY and CDR2 is SMNVEV in the germline V gene (reference sequence). Trimming left V 3 bases short and J 4 bases short, with 13 bases between. The CDR3 loop spans 15 amino acids. CDR3 nucleotides: TGTGCCAGCAGTTTTATTTCGGCGGCGAATCAGCCCCAGCATTTT. Translating gives CASSFISAANQPQHF.